This T cell receptor beta chain derives from a study of cytomegalovirus exposure and HLA in healthy donors. The CDR3 runs to 15 residues. In germline, CDR1 is MNHNY, CDR2 SVGAGI (reference sequence). V was pared by 2 bases and J by 1 base, with 10 bases between. General study points: A later analysis reportedly found fewer N-insertions in an Asian-associated ancestry cluster than the roughly 670-donor mean. Earlier analysis found most TCR beta V segments productive about 87% or about 30% of the time. The HLA-A and HLA-B alleles of most subjects were reportedly predicted accurately from TCR beta sequences. It was assumed in the presence/absence analyses that sequencing depth was roughly uniform across donors.

PCR primers comprised 60 Vbeta and 13 Jbeta primers. Method: immunoSEQ multiplex PCR; TCRdb's copy keeps in-frame clones and lacks some. The repertoire holds fewer than 120,000 clones, with around 80% as singletons. With respect to this clone: What it binds is not known.

This rearrangement joins TRBV6-6 to TRBJ2-3, with D possibly matching TRBD2 (6 bases). Sequencing used PBMCs. The origin of this receptor is a man in his thirties or forties in good health and CMV-seropositive. The CDR3 coding sequence is TGTGCCAGCAGTTACGCGGGATTGGGCACAGATACGCAGTATTTT. Encoded protein: CASSYAGLGTDTQYF.